The 15 T cell receptor beta chains below were found in one sample sequenced in a study of T cells in Graves' hyperthyroidism and ophthalmopathy. RNA transcripts gave rise to amplified TCR beta CDR3 regions. The TCR CDR3 was amplified in a first-round RT-PCR using the HTBI primer set. TCRdb used MiXCR to reprocess the multiplex PCR reads, holding one entry per CDR3 protein. The sample records some 500,000 distinct CDR3 sequences, around an eighth being singletons. The specimen was blood. The source of these receptors is a woman between 18 and 30 years old with Graves' hyperthyroidism.

Ten or more counts support this clonotype. V is TRBV20-1 and J is TRBJ1-4; no firm D call. CDR3 length: 15 residues. Between the trimmed V and J ends, which lost 0 bases and 0 bases, there was a span of 8 bases. The germline V gene encodes CDR1 DFQATT and CDR2 SNEGSKA (reference sequence). The CDR3, as DNA: TGCAGTGCTAGAGATCACAGAGCAACTAATGAAAAACTGTTTTTT. Translating it yields CSARDHRATNEKLFF.

This clonotype was recorded many times. The CDR3 DNA sequence: TGCAGTGCGCGGGGGTTAGCGGGAGGGGAGGATACGCAGTATTTT. Protein product: CSARGLAGGEDTQYF. The V call is TRBV20-1, the J call TRBJ2-3; 11 nucleotides match TRBD2. The CDR3 contains 15 residues. Trimming removed 6 bases from V and 6 bases from J; junction bases left unmatched: 11. CDR1 DFQATT and CDR2 SNEGSKA come from the germline V gene (reference sequence).

This chain connects TRBV4-1 to TRBJ1-5; 7 bases align to TRBD1. Germline V gene lookup returns CDR1 MGHRA and CDR2 YSYEKL. This CDR3 has 15 amino acids. Trimming removed 2 bases from V and 2 bases from J; junction bases left unmatched: 3. The CDR3, as DNA: TGCGCCAGCAGCCAATATCAGGGGGGCAATCAGCCCCAGCATTTT. Translated, it gives CASSQYQGGNQPQHF.

The rearrangement links TRBV6-1 to TRBJ2-1; TRBD2 agrees at 8 bases. The DNA end lines up better with TRBJ2-7; the J call may be wrong. Per germline, CDR1 MNHNS and CDR2 SASEGT. The CDR3 loop spans 15 amino acids. This chain's CDR3 is CASSRSGTSYNEQYF. The CDR3 nucleotides read TGTGCCAGCAGTCGTAGCGGGACGTCCTACAATGAGCAGTACTTC.

In this sample, this clonotype turned up many times. This chain links TRBV30 with TRBJ2-2; D call uncertain. Germline CDR1 GTSNPN, CDR2 SVGIG (reference sequence). With 2 bases removed from V and 8 bases from J, the gap between germline ends came to 9 bases. This CDR3 has 12 amino acids. The CDR3 coding sequence is TGTGCCTGGAGTCTCAACTCTGGGGAGCTGTTTTTT. Protein: CAWSLNSGELFF.

In its sample, this clonotype was seen many times. The genes are TRBV27 and TRBJ1-1; D is ambiguous. Germline V gives CDR1 MNHEY, CDR2 SMNVEV (reference sequence). V was pared by 4 bases and J by 6 bases, with 18 bases between. This CDR3 is 15 amino acids long. The CDR3 DNA is TGTGCCAGCAGTTCACCGGGAGTATCAACGGCTGAAGCTTTCTTT. Translated: CASSSPGVSTAEAFF.

The rearrangement joins TRBV30 to TRBJ2-3; 10 nucleotides align to TRBD1. This CDR3 region has 13 residues. Germline CDR1 is GTSNPN and CDR2 is SVGIG (reference sequence). Trimming at V came to 5 bases and at J to 2 bases, leaving 1 base not matched to a gene. The CDR3 nucleotides read TGTGCCTGGGGACAGGGGGACACAGATACGCAGTATTTT. Its protein product is CAWGQGDTDTQYF.

This clonotype occurred many times. J is TRBJ2-1 and V is TRBV9; 7 positions match TRBD2. Germline lookup yields CDR1 SGDLS and CDR2 YYNGEE. V was clipped by 0 bases and J by 6 bases; unmatched bases: 6. The CDR3 is 15 amino acids. The CDR3 nucleotides read TGTGCCAGCAGCGTAGGCGGGAGCTCTGTCAATGAGCAGTTCTTC. It yields the protein CASSVGGSSVNEQFF. Using reference TRBV9 and TRBJ2-1 for the parts outside the CDR3, the full variable domain is DSGVTQTPKHLITATGQRVTLRCSPRSGDLSVYWYQQSLDQGLQFLIQYYNGEERAKGNILERFSAQQFPDLHSELNLSSLELGDSALYFCASSVGGSSVNEQFFGPGTRLTVL.

This clonotype was seen many times. The rearrangement uses TRBV2 and TRBJ2-2; the match to TRBD2 covers 12 bases. The J segment lost 8 bases and the V segment lost 8 bases, leaving 12 bases of the junction unmatched. CDR3 length equals 16 residues. Germline V CDR1 and CDR2: SNHLY, FYNNEI. CDR3 nucleotide sequence: TGTGCCAGCCTCTCTCCTAGCGGGAGGGCCGATGGGGAGCTGTTTTTT. Translation gives CASLSPSGRADGELFF.

This clonotype occurred many times. The V gene is TRBV7-9, the J gene TRBJ2-5; tentatively, D is TRBD2 (5 bases). Trimming shortened V by 1 base and J by 2 bases, and 14 bases separated the two germline ends. CDR1 SEHNR and CDR2 FQNEAQ come from the germline V gene (reference sequence). The CDR3 runs to 16 residues. CDR3 nucleotide sequence: TGTGCCAGCAGCTTAGGGGTCGGACTGAGTCAAGAGACCCAGTACTTC. Its translation: CASSLGVGLSQETQYF.

This clonotype appeared many times. This chain uses TRBV6-1 with TRBJ2-2; possible D gene TRBD1, 5 bases. Deletions cut 7 bases from V and 8 bases from J, with 11 bases between. This CDR3 comprises 12 residues. Germline loops: CDR1 MNHNS, CDR2 SASEGT. The CDR3 region has the DNA TGTGCCAGCAAGCTACCAGGGGGGGAGCTGTTTTTT. This encodes CASKLPGGELFF.

This clonotype was detected many times. The chain is built from TRBV12-3 or TRBV12-4 and TRBJ1-3; 7 nucleotides agree with TRBD1. V was pared by 5 bases and J by 0 bases, with 7 bases of the junction left unmatched. The CDR3 spans 16 residues. The CDR3 reads CASSPQGGISGNTIYF. The CDR3 bases are TGTGCCAGCAGTCCCCAGGGGGGTATCTCTGGAAACACCATATATTTT.

The table lists this clonotype with many counts. V and J are TRBV5-1 and TRBJ2-7; tentatively, D is TRBD2 (6 bases). Germline loops: CDR1 SGHRS, CDR2 YFSETQ. The CDR3 loop spans 15 amino acids. Trimming stripped 1 base from V and 0 bases from J, with 11 bases between. In DNA form, the CDR3 reads TGCGCCAGCAGCTTGCAGGGACTGTCCTCCTACGAGCAGTACTTC. Residues: CASSLQGLSSYEQYF.

This rearrangement joins TRBV18 to TRBJ1-2; no clear D. CDR1 is KGHSH, CDR2 LQKENI, per germline. The CDR3 loop spans 13 amino acids. V dropped 3 bases and J dropped 6 bases, with 11 bases sitting between them. The CDR3 region is CASSPEGRHGYTF. Here the CDR3 DNA reads TGTGCCAGCTCACCGGAAGGGCGGCATGGCTACACCTTC. Filled out from reference TRBV18 and TRBJ1-2, the complete variable domain reads NAGVMQNPRHLVRRRGQEARLRCSPMKGHSHVYWYRQLPEEGLKFMVYLQKENIIDESGMPKERFSAEFPKEGPSILRIQQVVRGDSAAYFCASSPEGRHGYTFGSGTRLTVV.

Ten or more counts support this clonotype. The chain joins TRBV11-3 to TRBJ1-1; D remains ambiguous. In germline, CDR1 is SGHNT, CDR2 YENEEA. This CDR3 is built from 14 residues. Trimming removed 5 bases from V and 6 bases from J, with 16 bases in between. The CDR3 region has the DNA TGTGCCAGCAGCCTACCGCTGAGGGAAGCTGAAGCTTTCTTT. Amino acids: CASSLPLREAEAFF.